The rows below give T cell receptor beta chains drawn from one sample of a study of T cell responses to AZD1222 COVID-19 vaccine. Method: immunoSEQ multiplex PCR; TCRdb's copy keeps in-frame clones and lacks some. The data hold fewer than 110,000 clones, with 90% observed a single time. The specimen comprised peripheral blood, sampled on day 0 of AZD1222 vaccination. Receptors were obtained from an adult in good health. CDR3s include the opening cysteine and the closing phenylalanine or tryptophan. The D gene is left open where the match is weak. Size is stated for part of the rows, as once, few or many counts, or as a class when the clone is expanded.

V	size	J	D	DNA	CDR3
TRBV10-3	-	TRBJ1-1	TRBD1	TGTGCCATCAGTGAGATCCGGGACAGTGTTCCCGAAGCTTTCTTT	CAISEIRDSVPEAFF
TRBV6-5	-	TRBJ1-2	-	TGTGCCACCATACTAACCCTGGGGGTAAACTATGGCTACACCTTC	CATILTLGVNYGYTF
TRBV5-1	-	TRBJ2-4	-	TGCGCCAGCAGCTTGGACAGGGAGGAAAACATTCAGTACTTC	CASSLDREENIQYF
TRBV5-4	-	TRBJ1-2	-	TGTGCCAGCAGCATAAGGGAGCTGGGGGGCTACACCTTC	CASSIRELGGYTF
TRBV7-9	few	TRBJ1-2	-	TGTGCCAGCAGCGGGCGACCGGGACGGCTACCCGGGGGCACCTTC	CASSGRPGRLPGGTF
TRBV28	-	TRBJ2-5	TRBD2	TGTGCCAGCAGTTTTGCCACTAGCGGCCAAGAGACCCAGTACTTC	CASSFATSGQETQYF
TRBV5-1	-	TRBJ2-6	-	TGCGCCAGCAGCTTGCATCTGGGTCTGGCGGCCAACGTCCTGACTTTC	CASSLHLGLAANVLTF
TRBV5-1	few	TRBJ1-2	TRBD1	TGCGCCAGCAGCCCTGGGACAGGGGTTGGCTACACCTTC	CASSPGTGVGYTF
TRBV27	-	TRBJ1-3	-	TGTGCCAGCAGTTTAGCCCGGGACGGGCAGAACACCATATATTTT	CASSLARDGQNTIYF
TRBV4-1	-	TRBJ2-1	TRBD1	TGCGCCAGCAGCCAAGTAGACAGGGAAATGTTTTACAATGAGCAGTTCTTC	CASSQVDREMFYNEQFF
TRBV11-2	-	TRBJ1-1	-	TGTGCCAGCAGCTTAGGGATTGGGACTGAAGCTTTCTTT	CASSLGIGTEAFF
TRBV24-1	-	TRBJ1-2	TRBD1	TGTGCCACCAGTGATCGAAGCTTGGACAGGGGGTTAACCTATGGCTACACCTTC	CATSDRSLDRGLTYGYTF
TRBV10-3	-	TRBJ1-2	-	TGTGCCATCAGTGAGGACCGGGGACCGAGGGGCTACACCTTC	CAISEDRGPRGYTF
TRBV30	-	TRBJ1-1	-	TGTGCCTGGAGTGCGGTTACTTTCACTGAAGCTTTCTTT	CAWSAVTFTEAFF
TRBV13	-	TRBJ1-3	TRBD1	TGTGCCAGCAGCGCCGGGACAGGGGCTGGAAACACCATATATTTT	CASSAGTGAGNTIYF
TRBV11-2	-	TRBJ2-2	TRBD1	TGTGCCAGCAGCTCCGTAGGGGACAGGTTCACCGGGGAGCTGTTTTTT	CASSSVGDRFTGELFF
TRBV28	-	TRBJ1-3	-	TGTGCCAGCAGTTCTCCCAGAGGGGGAAGAGGAAACACCATATATTTT	CASSSPRGGRGNTIYF
TRBV9	-	TRBJ2-6	-	TGTGCCAGCAGCGTATCACCGGGACCGCGTTCTGGGGCCAACGTCCTGACTTTC	CASSVSPGPRSGANVLTF
TRBV5-4	once	TRBJ1-5	-	TGTGCCAGCAGCTTGGATGGGAATCAGCCCCAGCATTTT	CASSLDGNQPQHF
TRBV15	-	TRBJ2-7	-	TGTGCCACCAGCAGAGGGGGTGAGGGGCTGGGCGAGCAGTACTTC	CATSRGGEGLGEQYF
TRBV5-1	-	TRBJ1-3	TRBD1	TGCGCCAGCCATACAGGGGGCGCTGGAAACACCATATATTTT	CASHTGGAGNTIYF
TRBV28	-	TRBJ1-2	-	TGTGCCAGCACCCCGAGGGACTATGGCTACACCTTC	CASTPRDYGYTF
TRBV19	-	TRBJ1-1	TRBD1	TGTGCCAGTACACCGACAGGGATGAACACTGAAGCTTTCTTT	CASTPTGMNTEAFF
TRBV6-5	-	TRBJ1-2	-	TGTGCCAGCAGCTCTAGGGATCCAGCTAACTATGGCTACACCTTC	CASSSRDPANYGYTF
TRBV5-1	-	TRBJ1-1	-	TGCGCCAGCAGCTTGGCCTTCAGGGTTGACACTGAAGCTTTCTTT	CASSLAFRVDTEAFF
TRBV27	-	TRBJ2-3	TRBD1	TGTGCCAGCCGGGACAGGGGGCTCGGCCCAGATACGCAGTATTTT	CASRDRGLGPDTQYF
TRBV4-1	-	TRBJ1-4	TRBD1	TGCGCCAGCAGCCAAGGGGCAACAGGGGCCTCTAATGAAAAACTGTTTTTT	CASSQGATGASNEKLFF
TRBV7-3	-	TRBJ2-7	TRBD2	TGTGCCAGCAGCAGTTTAGCGGGGGACCTCTACGAGCAGTACTTC	CASSSLAGDLYEQYF
TRBV28	-	TRBJ1-5	-	TGTGCCAGCAGTCTTATTCTTGAGGGCGGCATTCAGCCCCAGCATTTT	CASSLILEGGIQPQHF
TRBV2	-	TRBJ2-1	TRBD2	TGTGCCAGCAGTGGACTAGCGGGGGGCGATGAGCAGTTCTTC	CASSGLAGGDEQFF
TRBV6-5	-	TRBJ2-3	-	TGTGCCAGCAGACGCGGCGATACGCAGTATTTT	CASRRGDTQYF
TRBV7-6	-	TRBJ1-3	-	TGTGCCAGCAGCTCAAGTTTCCCTAGCGGCCCGAACTCTGGAAACACCATATATTTT	CASSSSFPSGPNSGNTIYF
TRBV9	-	TRBJ1-6	TRBD1	TGTGCCAGCAGCGATCTCCGGGACAGGGAGTATATGAATAATTCACCCCTCCACTTT	CASSDLRDREYMNNSPLHF